The rows below give T cell receptor beta chains drawn from one sample of a study of blood T cell repertoires in COVID-19. The protocol was immunoSEQ multiplex PCR, while the TCRdb copy is restricted to in-frame clones and leaves out a portion. The sample lists tens of thousands of clones; 88% were seen once. Material: peripheral blood. These receptor sequences come from a human donor in a cohort sampled during active COVID-19. CDR3s include the opening cysteine and the closing phenylalanine or tryptophan. The D gene is left open where the match is weak. Only part of the rows carry a size: once, few, many, or a class if the clone is expanded.

TRBJ1-1	TRBV15	NA	NA	TGTGCCACCAGCAGGACAGGAGCAATGAACACTGAAGCTTTCTTT	CATSRTGAMNTEAFF
TRBJ2-5	TRBV7-2	NA	TRBD1	TGTGCCAGCAGCCCGGGACAGGGACGGGAAGAGACCCAGTACTTC	CASSPGQGREETQYF
TRBJ2-7	TRBV7-2	NA	TRBD2	TGTGCCAGCAGCTCTGACTGGACTAGCGGGGGCTACGAGCAGTACTTC	CASSSDWTSGGYEQYF
TRBJ1-4	TRBV5-1	NA	NA	TGCGCCAGCAGCCCGGGGGGAGGGGACGAAAAACTGTTTTTT	CASSPGGGDEKLFF
TRBJ2-1	TRBV3-1/TRBV3-2	NA	TRBD2	TGTGCCAGCAGCCAAGGGACTAGCGGGGAGGGGAATGAGCAGTTCTTC	CASSQGTSGEGNEQFF
TRBJ1-1	TRBV6-2/TRBV6-3	NA	NA	TGTGCCAGCAGTTCAGGAAACACTGAAGCTTTCTTT	CASSSGNTEAFF
TRBJ2-2	TRBV2	NA	TRBD1	TGTGCCAGCAGGGACAGGACGAACACCGGGGAGCTGTTTTTT	CASRDRTNTGELFF
TRBJ2-3	TRBV4-2	NA	NA	TGTGCCAGCAGCCAGGGGCGGGGCTCTAGCACAGATACGCAGTATTTT	CASSQGRGSSTDTQYF
TRBJ1-1	TRBV6-5	NA	NA	TGTGCCAGCAGTTACCGGCAGGGGAACACTGAAGCTTTCTTT	CASSYRQGNTEAFF
TRBJ1-6	TRBV5-4	NA	TRBD1	TGTGCCAGCAGCTTGGACAGGGGAAGTAATTCACCCCTCCACTTT	CASSLDRGSNSPLHF
TRBJ2-5	TRBV5-8	NA	NA	TGTGCCAGCAGCTTCGATAGAGAACAAGAGACCCAGTACTTC	CASSFDREQETQYF
TRBJ2-7	TRBV21-1	NA	NA	TGTGCCAGCAGCAGTTCTCCAGCGGGAGGGCCTTGGTACGAGCAGTACTTC	CASSSSPAGGPWYEQYF
TRBJ2-7	TRBV13	NA	TRBD2	TGTGCCAGCACGGGAGCGGGATATGGCGAGCAGTACTTC	CASTGAGYGEQYF
TRBJ2-7	TRBV5-1	NA	TRBD2	TGCGCCAGCAGCTCCCAACTAGCGGGGTCCGAGCAGTACTTC	CASSSQLAGSEQYF
TRBJ2-7	TRBV6-5	NA	TRBD2	TGTGCCAGCAGGAGGACTAGCGGGAGCGAGCAGTACTTC	CASRRTSGSEQYF
TRBJ1-4	TRBV6-1	once	NA	TGTGCCAGCAGTGTCCGGCAAAGGGTGGGGAGATCTTATGAAAAACTGTTTTTT	CASSVRQRVGRSYEKLFF
TRBJ2-7	TRBV30	NA	NA	TGTGCCTGGAGTGTACAGGAACCACCCTACGAGCAGTACTTC	CAWSVQEPPYEQYF
TRBJ2-3	TRBV19	NA	TRBD2	TGTGCCAGTAGTATAGAGGCGGGGGGGCAGGCAGATACGCAGTATTTT	CASSIEAGGQADTQYF
TRBJ1-5	TRBV19	NA	TRBD1	TGTGCCAGTAGTGTGGGACAGCAGCCCCAGCATTTT	CASSVGQQPQHF
TRBJ1-4	TRBV5-4	NA	NA	TGTGCCAGCAGCTTGGGGACATCGCTCGGAGCTAATGAAAAACTGTTTTTT	CASSLGTSLGANEKLFF